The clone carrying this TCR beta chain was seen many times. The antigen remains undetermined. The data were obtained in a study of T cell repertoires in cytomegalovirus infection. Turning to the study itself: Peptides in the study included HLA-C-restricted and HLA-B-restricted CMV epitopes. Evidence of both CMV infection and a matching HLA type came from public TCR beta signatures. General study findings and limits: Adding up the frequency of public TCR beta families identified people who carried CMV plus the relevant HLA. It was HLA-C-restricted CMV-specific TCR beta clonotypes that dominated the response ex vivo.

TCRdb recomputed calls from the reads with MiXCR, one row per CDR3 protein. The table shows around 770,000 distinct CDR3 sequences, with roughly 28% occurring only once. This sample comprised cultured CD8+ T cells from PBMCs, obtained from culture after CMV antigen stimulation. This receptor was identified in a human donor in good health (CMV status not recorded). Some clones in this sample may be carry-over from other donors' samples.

In DNA form, the CDR3 reads TGTGCCATCAGTGACCTCGACAGGGGGGCCGTGGGTACGCAGTATTTT. As protein: CAISDLDRGAVGTQYF. This rearrangement joins TRBV10-3 to TRBJ2-3; 9 bases align to TRBD1. Germline V gives CDR1 ENHRY, CDR2 SYGVKD. Trimming cost V 3 bases and J 8 bases; bases outside gene matches: 12. The CDR3 runs 16 residues.